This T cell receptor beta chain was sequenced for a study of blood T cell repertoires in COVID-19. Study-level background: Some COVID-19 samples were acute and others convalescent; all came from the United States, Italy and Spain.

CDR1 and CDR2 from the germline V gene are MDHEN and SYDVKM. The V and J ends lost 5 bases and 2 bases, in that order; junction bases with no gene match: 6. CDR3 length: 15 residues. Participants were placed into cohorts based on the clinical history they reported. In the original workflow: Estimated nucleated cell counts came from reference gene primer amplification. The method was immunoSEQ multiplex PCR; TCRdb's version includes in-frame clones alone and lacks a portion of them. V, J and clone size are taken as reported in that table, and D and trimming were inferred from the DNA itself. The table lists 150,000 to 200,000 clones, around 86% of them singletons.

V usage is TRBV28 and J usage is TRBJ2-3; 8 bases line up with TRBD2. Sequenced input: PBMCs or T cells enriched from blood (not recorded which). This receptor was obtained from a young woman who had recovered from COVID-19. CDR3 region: CASSPLAGITDTQYF. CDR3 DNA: TGTGCCAGCAGTCCCTTAGCGGGAATCACAGATACGCAGTATTTT.